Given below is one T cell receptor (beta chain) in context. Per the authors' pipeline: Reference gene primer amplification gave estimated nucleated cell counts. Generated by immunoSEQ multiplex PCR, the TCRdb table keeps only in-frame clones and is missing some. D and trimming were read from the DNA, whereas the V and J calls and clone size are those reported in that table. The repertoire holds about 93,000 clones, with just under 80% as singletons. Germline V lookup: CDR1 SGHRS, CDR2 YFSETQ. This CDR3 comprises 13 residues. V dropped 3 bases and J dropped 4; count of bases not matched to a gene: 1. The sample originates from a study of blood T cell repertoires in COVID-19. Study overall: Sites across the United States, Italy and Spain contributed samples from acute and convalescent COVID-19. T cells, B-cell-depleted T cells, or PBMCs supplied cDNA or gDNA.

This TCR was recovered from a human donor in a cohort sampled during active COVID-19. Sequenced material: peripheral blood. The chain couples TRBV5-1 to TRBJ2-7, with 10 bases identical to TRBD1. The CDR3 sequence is CASSWGQGYEQYF. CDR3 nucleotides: TGCGCCAGCAGCTGGGGACAGGGGTACGAGCAGTACTTC.